This entry lists 29 T cell receptor beta chains sequenced from one sample in a study of T cell clonality in common variable immunodeficiency. Measured with immunoSEQ multiplex PCR; TCRdb has only the in-frame clones, and not every one. The sample is made up of some 54,000 clones, none counted only once. Specimen: peripheral blood mononuclear cells. These receptors came from a person between 18 and 75 years old in good health.

This clone was seen ten or more times. Sequencing ends 3 residues short of the CDR3 end; the germline J gene provides the rest. The rearrangement links TRBV29-1 to TRBJ1-1, with TRBD1 identical over 7 bases. Germline CDR1 SQVTM, CDR2 ANQGSEA. V was clipped by 6 bases and J by 0 bases; unmatched bases: 4. The CDR3 runs 13 residues. CDR3 bases read: TGCAGCGTGGGGACAGCCTTGAACACTGAA. Protein: CSVGTALNTE. The entire CDR3 reads CSVGTALNTEAFF. The variable domain in full, with the rest retrieved from reference TRBV29-1 and TRBJ1-1, is SAVISQKPSRDICQRGTSLTIQCQVDSQVTMMFWYRQQPGQSLTLIATANQGSEATYESGFVIDKFPISRPNLTFSTLTVSNMSPEDSSIYLCSVGTALNTEAFFGQGTRLTVV.

This clone was seen many times. The read falls 3 residues short of the CDR3 end, and the missing part is taken from the germline J gene. The rearrangement joins TRBV20-1 to TRBJ2-2; D unresolved. The CDR3 is 15 residues long. Trimming stripped 0 bases from V and 3 bases from J, with 11 bases between. Germline-derived CDR1 and CDR2 are DFQATT and SNEGSKA (reference sequence). CDR3 sequence: CSAREPITHTGELFF. The covered CDR3 bases are TGCAGTGCTAGAGAGCCGATAACACACACCGGGGAG.

This clone has ten or more counts. The read gets to within 3 residues of the CDR3 end, and the germline J gene fills in the rest. This chain uses TRBV18 with TRBJ2-3, with 8 bases that match TRBD1. The CDR3 loop spans 16 amino acids. J was trimmed by 0 bases and V by 3 bases; bases with no gene match: 5. Germline CDR1 KGHSH, CDR2 LQKENI. CDR3 DNA (partial): TGTGCCAGCTCACCGAGAGGACAGGGAAGCACAGATACG. It encodes CASSPRGQGSTDT. The whole CDR3 protein is CASSPRGQGSTDTQYF.

This clone has a count of ten or more. The read stops 3 residues short of the end of the CDR3; the missing end is completed from the germline J gene. The J gene is TRBJ2-7, the V gene TRBV19; a weak D match, TRBD2 (6 bases). The CDR3 spans 14 residues. Trimming left V 1 base short and J 2 bases short, with 9 bases between. The germline V gene encodes CDR1 LNHDA and CDR2 SQIVND (reference sequence). The DNA read from the CDR3 is TGTGCCAGTAGTATAGTCGGGGGTCCCTACGAG. Translation: CASSIVGGPYE. The full CDR3 reads CASSIVGGPYEQYF.

This clone was counted many times. A junction boundary mismatches the germline segment, possibly from a read error. The CDR3 protein is CSAIGQGNQPQHF. The covered CDR3 bases are TGCAGTGCTATAGGACAGGGCAACCAGCCC. V and J are TRBV20-1 and TRBJ1-5; 8 positions agree with TRBD1. The CDR3 end falls 3 residues outside the read, so it is completed with the germline J gene. The CDR3 is 13 residues long. CDR1 and CDR2 from the germline V gene are DFQATT and SNEGSKA (reference sequence).

This clone was recorded many times. The sequenced fragment ends 3 residues before the CDR3 boundary, so the rest is inferred from the germline J gene. The chain combines TRBV20-1 with TRBJ2-3, with D possibly matching TRBD2 (6 bases). The V end was cut by 3 bases, the J end by 0 bases, with 10 bases between. Per the germline V gene, CDR1 is DFQATT and CDR2 is SNEGSKA (reference sequence). This CDR3 contains 14 residues. CDR3 residues: CSASFGTSTDTQYF. The CDR3 DNA, read in part, is TGCAGTGCTAGCTTCGGGACTAGCACAGATACG.

This clone was seen only a few times. The CDR3 extends 3 residues past the end of the read, so its final part is completed from the germline J gene. The chain employs TRBV19 and TRBJ2-2; perhaps TRBD1 as D (6 bases). This CDR3 is built from 17 residues. Trimming left V 7 bases short and J 1 base short, with 19 bases between. Germline CDR1 reads LNHDA; CDR2 reads SQIVND (reference sequence). CDR3 amino acids: CASTSGVGTMNTGELFF. Partial CDR3 DNA: TGTGCCAGTACCTCAGGTGTAGGGACAATGAACACCGGGGAG.

The sample holds a few counts of this clone. Read data end 3 residues before the CDR3 end; the end is taken from the germline J gene. This chain joins TRBV7-9 and TRBJ1-2; no definite D call. V was shortened by 2 bases and J by 2 bases, with 6 bases between the two germline ends. CDR3 length: 13 amino acids. Looked up from germline, CDR1 is SEHNR and CDR2 is FQNEAQ (reference sequence). CDR3 DNA (partial): TGTGCCAGCAGCTTAAACACCAACTATGGC. This gives the protein CASSLNTNYG. The complete CDR3 sequence is CASSLNTNYGYTF.

This clone has ten or more counts. The read stops 3 residues short of the end of the CDR3; the missing end is completed from the germline J gene. The chain links TRBV5-1 to TRBJ2-5; TRBD2 matches 12 bases. Germline CDR1 is SGHRS and CDR2 is YFSETQ. V was clipped by 3 bases and J by 3 bases; unmatched bases: 9. CDR3 length: 17 amino acids. CDR3 residues: CASSSPTSGGMEETQYF. The sequenced CDR3 bases are TGCGCCAGCAGCTCCCCCACTAGCGGGGGGATGGAAGAGACC.

This clone was detected many times. The CDR3 is cut off 3 residues early in the read; its end comes from the germline J gene. This chain joins TRBV20-1 and TRBJ2-1, with 10 nucleotides matching TRBD1. V trimming: 5 bases; J trimming: 7 bases; junction bases outside the gene matches: 11. The CDR3 spans 15 residues. Germline CDR1 reads DFQATT; CDR2 reads SNEGSKA (reference sequence). Here the CDR3 reads CSALTGTGAVNEQFF. The sequenced CDR3 bases are TGCAGTGCTCTCACCGGGACAGGGGCCGTAAATGAG.

Concerning this clone: Read sequence stops 3 residues before the CDR3 end, and the germline J gene provides the missing end. V and J are TRBV7-8 and TRBJ2-1, with 8 bases that match TRBD2. CDR1 and CDR2 (germline): SGHVS, FQNEAQ. V dropped 1 base and J dropped 0; count of bases not matched to a gene: 5. CDR3 length: 17 amino acids. CDR3 sequence reads: CASSLGGLGRSYNEQFF. The DNA read from the CDR3 is TGTGCCAGCAGCTTAGGGGGACTAGGCCGCTCCTACAATGAG.

For this clone: The read finishes 3 residues shy of the CDR3 end, and the germline J gene is used to complete it. This chain connects TRBV7-9 to TRBJ1-4; D unresolved. CDR3 size: 12 residues. Germline V lookup: CDR1 SEHNR, CDR2 FQNEAQ (reference sequence). The DNA read from the CDR3 is TGTGCCAGCAGCTCTATAGATTCACCA. It is translated as CASSSIDSP. In full, the CDR3 is CASSSIDSPLFF.

This clone was seen at least ten times. Coverage ceases 3 residues before the CDR3 finishes, and the germline J gene fills in the end. This sequence joins TRBV10-3 and TRBJ1-6, with D maybe TRBD1 (5 bases). In germline, CDR1 is ENHRY, CDR2 SYGVKD. Trimming took off 10 bases at V and 7 bases at J, with 17 bases between the two ends. The CDR3 consists of 14 residues. The DNA read from the CDR3 is TGTGCCACCGGAGCGACAGAGTTCAATTCACCC. Translation gives CATGATEFNSP. The full CDR3 reads CATGATEFNSPLHF.

This clone was observed at least ten times. The CDR3 is cut off 3 residues early in the read; its end comes from the germline J gene. The chain is built from TRBV20-1 and TRBJ2-1; 8 nucleotides line up with TRBD2. Germline assignment: CDR1 DFQATT and CDR2 SNEGSKA (reference sequence). There are 12 residues in the CDR3. Trimming took 5 bases from V and 7 from J; bases not matched to a gene: 4. CDR3 DNA (partial): TGCAGTGCTTCGCGCGGGGGGAATGAG. It encodes CSASRGGNE. The full CDR3 protein reads CSASRGGNEQFF.

Many counts were recorded for this clone. The read finishes 3 residues shy of the CDR3 end, and the germline J gene is used to complete it. The gene calls are TRBV7-9 and TRBJ2-3; TRBD1 matches 8 bases. This CDR3 is 15 amino acids long. With 0 bases clipped from V and 5 bases from J, the junction kept 4 bases outside the gene matches. Germline CDR1 and CDR2: SEHNR and FQNEAQ (reference sequence). The CDR3 is CASSLALTGEDTQYF. CDR3 DNA, as far as it was read: TGTGCCAGCAGCTTAGCGCTGACAGGGGAAGATACG.

Of note for this clone: The CDR3 end lies 3 residues beyond the end of the read and is filled in from the germline J gene. This sequence joins TRBV19 and TRBJ2-7; 7 positions match TRBD2. The germline V gene encodes CDR1 LNHDA and CDR2 SQIVND (reference sequence). The CDR3 runs 12 residues. The V segment lost 4 bases and the J segment 5 bases; nucleotides outside the gene matches: 2. The CDR3 protein is CASSTSGDEQYF. The sequenced CDR3 bases are TGTGCCAGTAGTACAAGCGGGGACGAG.

This clone was recorded many times. The sequence runs out 3 residues before the end of the CDR3; the remainder is reconstructed from the germline J gene. This chain links TRBV28 with TRBJ2-7, with 7 bases lining up with TRBD2. Trimming at V came to 8 bases and at J to 5 bases, leaving 9 bases not matched to a gene. The CDR3 length is 13 residues. Germline V gives CDR1 MDHEN, CDR2 SYDVKM. The CDR3 bases that were read are TGTGCCAGCTCGGGCGGGAGTATCGACGAG. Amino acid sequence: CASSGGSIDE. The whole CDR3 is CASSGGSIDEQYF.

In its sample, this clone was seen a few times. The junction departs from germline at one end; a sequencing error may be responsible. The read halts 3 residues ahead of the CDR3 end, with the missing end drawn from the germline J gene. V gene TRBV7-7 combines with J gene TRBJ1-2, with D possibly being TRBD1 (6 bases). Germline CDR1 SSHAT, CDR2 FNYEAQ (reference sequence). The CDR3 loop spans 14 amino acids. The part of the CDR3 DNA that was read is TGTGCTAGCAGCCCCTATATGGGGGCGCGGGGC. Translation gives CASSPYMGARG. The complete CDR3 protein is CASSPYMGARGYTF.

This clone showed up many times. The read ends 3 residues shy of where the CDR3 ends; the end is completed using the germline J gene. This chain connects TRBV20-1 to TRBJ2-7; 7 positions match TRBD1. The germline gives CDR1 DFQATT, CDR2 SNEGSKA (reference sequence). The CDR3 covers 12 residues. J lost 2 bases, V lost 8 bases, and 6 bases had no gene match. The CDR3 is CSIRTGTYEQYF. The part of the CDR3 DNA that was read is TGCAGTATCCGGACAGGTACCTACGAG.

In its sample, this clone was seen a few times. Read data end 3 residues before the CDR3 end; the end is taken from the germline J gene. This chain uses TRBV7-8 with TRBJ2-3, with 11 nucleotides matching TRBD1. CDR1 and CDR2 (germline): SGHVS, FQNEAQ. The CDR3 length is 17 residues. CDR3 in amino acids: CASSLGPDRGLGQPQYF. The covered CDR3 bases are TGTGCCAGCAGCTTAGGCCCGGACAGGGGGCTGGGTCAGCCG.

This clone has at least ten counts. The read finishes 3 residues shy of the CDR3 end, and the germline J gene is used to complete it. The rearrangement uses TRBV10-3 and TRBJ2-5; TRBD2 matches 9 bases. Germline values: CDR1 ENHRY, CDR2 SYGVKD. CDR3 length: 15 residues. V shed 6 bases, J shed 5 bases, and the junction held 10 bases outside the gene matches. The CDR3 sequence: CAIREGTSSVETQYF. The DNA read from the CDR3 is TGTGCCATCAGGGAGGGGACTAGCTCAGTGGAGACC.

This clone was seen repeatedly, ten times or more. From the germline J gene comes the end of the CDR3, since the read stops 3 residues before it. V gene TRBV6-2 or TRBV6-3 combines with J gene TRBJ2-7; the D gene is possibly TRBD2 (5 bases). CDR3 length equals 14 residues. Germline V CDR1 and CDR2: MNHEY, SVGEGT. The germline V and J ends were trimmed by 5 bases and 2 bases, with 13 bases remaining between them. The CDR3 DNA, read in part, is TGTGCCAGCAGTAGGACTGACGGAACCTACGAG. This encodes CASSRTDGTYE. The CDR3 reads in full as CASSRTDGTYEQYF.

This clone was detected only a few times. CDR3 in amino acids: CASSLSPPRAGYNSPLFF. The CDR3 DNA, read in part, is TGTGCCAGCAGCTTATCTCCTCCCAGGGCTGGGTATAATTCACCA. J is TRBJ1-4 and V is TRBV7-3, with TRBD1 as a possible D gene (5 bases). Read sequence stops 3 residues before the CDR3 end, and the germline J gene provides the missing end. The germline V gene has CDR1 SGHTA and CDR2 FQGTGA. This CDR3 is 18 amino acids long.

On this clone itself: Sequencing ends 3 residues short of the CDR3 end; the germline J gene provides the rest. The chain has TRBV19 and TRBJ1-1; a weak D match, TRBD1 (6 bases). Germline CDR1 and CDR2: LNHDA and SQIVND (reference sequence). The CDR3 runs to 13 residues. Trimming cost V 9 bases and J 4 bases, with 15 bases left between them. CDR3 DNA, as far as it was read: TGTGCCAGCCACAGGGTGGAGGGCACTGAA. It codes for CASHRVEGTE. The whole CDR3 is CASHRVEGTEAFF.

This clone was recorded at least ten times. One end of the junction does not line up with germline, which may come from a read error. The CDR3 bases that were read are TGCAGCGTTGAGACACAGGGGAACGCTGAA. Its protein is CSVETQGNAE. The entire CDR3 protein reads CSVETQGNAEAFF. V and J are TRBV29-1 and TRBJ1-1, with 7 bases aligning to TRBD1. The sequence runs out 3 residues before the end of the CDR3; the remainder is reconstructed from the germline J gene. The CDR3 is 13 amino acids. Germline V gene sequence: CDR1 SQVTM, CDR2 ANQGSEA.

This clone has ten or more counts. Read sequence stops 3 residues before the CDR3 end, and the germline J gene provides the missing end. The J gene is TRBJ1-2, the V gene TRBV20-1; the D gene is possibly TRBD1 (5 bases). Germline V gene lookup returns CDR1 DFQATT and CDR2 SNEGSKA (reference sequence). Trimming left V 0 bases short and J 3 bases short, with 14 bases between. The CDR3 spans 15 residues. CDR3 sequence reads: CSARDQGRPDYGYTF. Partial CDR3 DNA: TGCAGTGCTAGAGATCAGGGCAGGCCAGACTATGGC.

A few counts support this clone. The DNA ends 3 residues before the CDR3 does, and the rest of the CDR3 is filled in from the germline J gene. The rearrangement links TRBV20-1 to TRBJ1-6; no clear D. The V gene's germline CDR1 is DFQATT and CDR2 SNEGSKA (reference sequence). This CDR3 region has 10 residues. Partial CDR3 DNA: TGCAGTGCTAGAGATCTCGCC. It is translated as CSARDLA. The complete CDR3 reads CSARDLALHF.

This clone was seen a few times. The CDR3 end is not reached by the read, which stops 3 residues before it; the germline J gene fills it in. The rearrangement links TRBV18 to TRBJ1-2; TRBD1 is a possible D gene (5 bases). The CDR3 runs to 19 residues. V was trimmed by 2 bases and J by 6 bases, leaving 28 bases between them. The germline V gene encodes CDR1 KGHSH and CDR2 LQKENI. CDR3 DNA, as far as it was read: TGTGCCAGCTCACCAAGACAGAATACTGATTCAACTCCCGTTCATGGC. Amino acids: CASSPRQNTDSTPVHG. The full CDR3 is CASSPRQNTDSTPVHGYTF. Full variable domain (remainder filled in from reference TRBV18 and TRBJ1-2): NAGVMQNPRHLVRRRGQEARLRCSPMKGHSHVYWYRQLPEEGLKFMVYLQKENIIDESGMPKERFSAEFPKEGPSILRIQQVVRGDSAAYFCASSPRQNTDSTPVHGYTFGSGTRLTVV.

This clone was recorded at least ten times. The CDR3 end is not reached by the read, which stops 3 residues before it; the germline J gene fills it in. The chain couples TRBV6-2 or TRBV6-3 to TRBJ1-1; D perhaps matches TRBD1 (5 bases). Germline CDR1 reads MNHEY; CDR2 reads SVGEGT. V was pared by 5 bases and J by 5 bases, with 18 bases between. This CDR3 is 15 amino acids long. The covered CDR3 bases are TGTGCCAGCAGTCACATAGCGGGGGGGAAAACTGAA. Amino acids: CASSHIAGGKTE. The full CDR3 is CASSHIAGGKTEAFF.